Sequencing of this T cell receptor beta chain was carried out in a study of blood T cells in healthy people across ages. CDR3 length: 12 amino acids. V was cut by 1 base and J by 4 bases, with 4 bases left in between. The germline gives CDR1 ENHRY, CDR2 SYGVKD. PCR was performed a second time for about 6 to 12 cycles using a sample-barcoded 5' primer and a J-beta primer mix. TCRdb processed the 5' RACE reads anew with MiXCR; each CDR3 protein has one entry. Here the sample spans 700,000 to 800,000 distinct CDR3 sequences, approximately 39% being singletons. Broader study findings: Age advanced and TCR beta diversity per million T cells fell, roughly linearly.

For every donor, a draw yielded ten milliliters of peripheral blood. Of note for this clonotype: Its antigen is as yet unknown.

The chain links TRBV10-3 to TRBJ2-5; no clear D. The sequenced sample consisted of blood. The receptor comes from an older woman in good health. CDR3 sequence reads: CAISEWGETQYF. The CDR3 DNA reads as TGTGCCATCAGTGAGTGGGGAGAGACCCAGTACTTC.